Listed below are T cell receptor beta chains from one sample, sequenced in a study of CD8 T cells in ankylosing spondylitis. TCRdb reanalysed the 5' RACE reads using MiXCR and keeps one entry per CDR3 protein. The table has around 490,000 distinct CDR3 sequences, approximately 5% seen once. Sequencing used blood, either unsorted or a sorted T cell fraction (not recorded which). These receptor sequences come from a male donor with ankylosing spondylitis. CDR3s leave out the opening cysteine and the closing phenylalanine or tryptophan. D genes are given only for firm matches. Expanded clones are given a class, and other clones once, few, many or no size at all.

abundance | len | d_gene | v_gene | CDR3aa
many | 13 | NA | TRBV4-2 | ASSRWATNQETQY
many | 10 | NA | TRBV5-1 | ASSLGSREQF
NA | 12 | NA | TRBV28 | ASRGPAANEKLF
many | 11 | NA | TRBV20-1 | TLKRGSYNEQF
many | 15 | NA | TRBV29-1 | SVEGGGGPPSTDTQY
many | 12 | NA | TRBV29-1 | SALQTGKGYGYT
many | 16 | NA | TRBV11-1 | ASSRPALVAAYNSPLH
many | 12 | NA | TRBV9 | ASSVGGGNQPQH
many | 10 | NA | TRBV20-1 | SVRRGPYEQY
many | 13 | NA | TRBV15 | ATSISWGRTDTQY
many | 14 | TRBD1 | TRBV5-6 | ASSPLEAGGANEQF
many | 9 | TRBD2 | TRBV20-1 | SATDGGEQY
many | 9 | NA | TRBV6-5 | ASTRDGEAF
few | 12 | TRBD2 | TRBV7-8 | ASSLRTSSHEQY
many | 14 | TRBD1 | TRBV6-1 | ASRAPRGTQTGELF
many | 12 | TRBD1 | TRBV7-6 | ASSARTGSAEAF
few | 12 | NA | TRBV28 | ASSLWNRFQTQY
many | 14 | NA | TRBV6-2/TRBV6-3 | ASSYPNYREGQPQH
many | 11 | NA | TRBV20-1 | SVTKGGTGELF
many | 9 | TRBD1 | TRBV20-1 | SANRGAEAF